This T cell receptor (beta chain) emerged from a study of T-cell memory formation after mild COVID-19 (dated by TCRdb to the early 2020s). In terms of the full investigation: TCR sequence clusters from the two donors were found to be largely donor specific. In two donors, T-cell clones that expanded and contracted after mild COVID-19 were followed by sequencing TCRalpha and TCRbeta repertoires longitudinally. Two young, previously healthy adult volunteers, one female and one male, were included in the cohort. The paper's findings and limits, for the study overall: The second-wave clones that peaked on day 37 were not confirmed to be SARS-CoV-2 specific. Clones contracting from day 15 to 85 had balanced CD4/CD8 phenotypes, while a second wave expanding from day 15 to 37 was biased towards CD4+. Only a couple of mild cases were covered by the study, and larger cohorts that include severe cases with pre-infection samples were considered necessary. Contracting CD4+ clones appeared mostly in the CM and EM memory subsets, whereas CD8+ clones were enriched in EMRA. Some responding clones were found in pre-infection memory, which suggests that pre-existing cross-reactive memory T cells took part in the SARS-CoV-2 response.

In the germline V gene, CDR1 corresponds to SGHTA and CDR2 to FQGNSA. V and J are truncated by 1 base and 1 base respectively, leaving an intervening sequence of 11 bases. The CDR3 runs 16 residues from the cysteine to the phenylalanine. Kept here is only the CDR3 DNA, which spans 48 bases and is read in frame from base 1. The run used an Illumina NovaSeq 6000. Using 5'RACE with constant-segment primers, TCRalpha and TCRbeta cDNA libraries were constructed, with sample barcodes and unique molecular identifiers added in the process. RNA was extracted from every sample with Trizol reagent. Amplification of the libraries took two PCR steps, and the second step added a second sample barcode plus Illumina TruSeq adapters. Sequencing of libraries was performed on an Illumina NovaSeq with 2 x 150 bp paired-end reads. In the paper's pipeline: With migec v1.2.7, reads were demultiplexed and then collapsed into UMI-guided consensus sequences. Using mixcr v2.1.11, UMI consensuses were aligned to TRA and TRB V and J templates and then assembled into clonotypes. Expanded or contracted clonotypes were those called significant by both edgeR and NoisET, with noise models trained on biological replicates. For edgeR calls, the thresholds were a false discovery rate-adjusted p below 0.01 and a log2 fold-change of 1. As an exploratory analysis of dynamics, max-normalized trajectories of the 1000 most abundant clonotypes were examined with PCA combined with hierarchical clustering. Separately sequenced CD4+ and CD8+ repertoires were used to assign a CD4 or CD8 phenotype to each responding clone. TCRdb redid the processing of the public reads, applying fastp at Q25 and MiXCR, and retained in-frame beta chains. Entries that share a CDR3 protein sequence are merged under the most common genes and DNA. TCRdb's processing, not the authors', yielded these V and J calls. The sample records about 260,000 distinct CDR3 sequences, over 7% of which are singletons. The leading ten clones occupy 20% to 25% of the sample.

Ficoll-Paque density gradient centrifugation was the method used to isolate PBMCs. This clonotype was picked up many times. The antigen this receptor binds is unknown. It has no much larger one-base neighbor in the sample; base qualities were not kept. The V gene is TRBV7-2 and the J gene is TRBJ1-5, with the D segment identity uncertain. The origin of this receptor is a man aged 18 to 29 who had mild COVID-19 (a few samples of this study predate the infection). The sample titles of this study are shuffled in the database, so cell type and time point are left out; the donor was told from shared clones. Sequencing used PBMCs or a T cell subset sorted from them (not recorded which). The sequence in DNA is TGTGCCAGCAGCTTAGGCGGATCAGTAAGCAATCAGCCCCAGCATTTT. Translated, this gives CASSLGGSVSNQPQHF. This CDR3, with the reference TRBV7-2 and TRBJ1-5 proteins standing in past its ends, gives the full variable domain GAGVSQSPSNKVTEKGKDVELRCDPISGHTALYWYRQSLGQGLEFLIYFQGNSAPDKSGLPSDRFSAERTGGSVSTLTIQRTQQEDSAVYLCASSLGGSVSNQPQHFGDGTRLSIL.